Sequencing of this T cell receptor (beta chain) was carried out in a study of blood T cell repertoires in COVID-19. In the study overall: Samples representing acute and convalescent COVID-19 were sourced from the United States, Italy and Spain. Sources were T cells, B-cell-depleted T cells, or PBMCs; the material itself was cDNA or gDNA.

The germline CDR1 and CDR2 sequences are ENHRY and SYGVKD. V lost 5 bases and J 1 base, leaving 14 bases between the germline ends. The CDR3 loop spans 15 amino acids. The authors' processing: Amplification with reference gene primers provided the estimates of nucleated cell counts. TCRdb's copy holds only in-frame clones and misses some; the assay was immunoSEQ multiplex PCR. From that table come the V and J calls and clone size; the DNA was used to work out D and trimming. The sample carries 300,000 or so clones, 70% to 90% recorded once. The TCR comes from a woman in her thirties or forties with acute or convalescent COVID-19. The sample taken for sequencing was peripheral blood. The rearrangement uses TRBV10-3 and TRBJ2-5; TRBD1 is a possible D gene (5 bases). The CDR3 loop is CAISPLTGAQETQYF. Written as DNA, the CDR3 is TGTGCCATCAGTCCTCTCACAGGAGCCCAAGAGACCCAGTACTTC.